The clone carrying this T cell receptor (beta chain) has just a few counts. This entry belongs to a study of T cells in Graves' hyperthyroidism and ophthalmopathy. The CDR3 covers 16 residues. The V end was cut by 0 bases, the J end by 3 bases, with 12 bases between. Germline lookup yields CDR1 MRHNA and CDR2 SNTAGT. Isolation of PBMCs was performed on around 9.8 ml fresh peripheral blood. Amplification targeted TCR beta CDR3 regions from RNA transcripts. First-round RT-PCR with HTBI primers amplified the TCR CDR3 region. TCRdb analysed the multiplex PCR reads with MiXCR anew, one entry per CDR3 protein. This table has 500,000 to 700,000 distinct CDR3 sequences, approximately 15% appearing once.

Sequenced sample: blood. The rearrangement joins TRBV6-4 to TRBJ2-1, with a possible D match to TRBD1 (6 bases). This clonotype was obtained from a woman aged 18-30 years with Graves' hyperthyroidism. CDR3 sequence: CASSDSVTGDYNEQFF. CDR3 DNA sequence: TGTGCCAGCAGTGACTCGGTGACAGGCGACTACAATGAGCAGTTCTTC.